Below, 5 T cell receptor beta chains from the same sample are listed, as sequenced in a study of blood T cell repertoires in COVID-19. Clones were read by immunoSEQ multiplex PCR, and TCRdb kept only the in-frame ones, dropping some. This sample carries about 160,000 clones, around 90% of them seen once, and the ten largest clones take about 2%. Source material: peripheral blood. The receptors stem from a man between 18 and 35 years old with acute or convalescent COVID-19.

The chain uses TRBV24-1 and TRBJ2-7; 9 nucleotides agree with TRBD2. Germline lookup yields CDR1 KGHDR and CDR2 SFDVKD. CDR3 size: 15 residues. The V segment lost 0 bases and the J segment 4 bases; nucleotides outside the gene matches: 3. The CDR3 protein is CATSDLRSGGYEQYF. DNA of the CDR3: TGTGCCACCAGTGATTTGCGGAGCGGGGGGTACGAGCAGTACTTC.

V gene TRBV2 combines with J gene TRBJ1-4; unclear D gene. Germline CDR1 reads SNHLY; CDR2 reads FYNNEI. With 3 bases removed from V and 1 base from J, the gap between germline ends came to 15 bases. The CDR3 extends over 17 amino acids. The CDR3 sequence: CASSELAPAITNEKLFF. As DNA, the CDR3 is TGTGCCAGCAGTGAGTTAGCGCCCGCGATAACTAATGAAAAACTGTTTTTT.

In DNA, the CDR3 is TGTGCTAGTTCCTTCTTAATGAACACTGAAGCTTTCTTT. Translated, it gives CASSFLMNTEAFF. V and J are TRBV12-5 and TRBJ1-1; no definite D call. V was clipped by 8 bases and J by 0 bases, with 10 bases between them. CDR3 length: 13 residues. Germline-derived CDR1 and CDR2 are LGHNT and FRNRAP. Filled out from reference TRBV12-5 and TRBJ1-1, the complete variable domain reads DARVTQTPRHKVTEMGQEVTMRCQPILGHNTVFWYRQTMMQGLELLAYFRNRAPLDDSGMPKDRFSAEMPDATLATLKIQPSEPRDSAVYFCASSFLMNTEAFFGQGTRLTVV.

This rearrangement joins TRBV7-8 to TRBJ2-3; 9 positions match TRBD2. Trimming removed 1 base from V and 1 base from J; junction bases left unmatched: 3. Germline assignment: CDR1 SGHVS and CDR2 FQNEAQ. This CDR3 is built from 16 residues. Here the CDR3 reads CASSLVASGGTDTQYF. In DNA, the CDR3 is TGTGCCAGCAGCTTAGTGGCTAGCGGGGGCACAGATACGCAGTATTTT.

The V call is TRBV20-1, the J call TRBJ1-1, with 9 bases fitting TRBD1. This CDR3 has 18 residues. Unmatched junction bases numbered 15, after V lost 3 bases and J lost 1 base. Germline-derived CDR1 and CDR2 are DFQATT and SNEGSKA (reference sequence). The CDR3 loop is CSASQVTRQGGRNTEAFF. DNA of the CDR3: TGCAGTGCTAGTCAAGTAACCAGACAGGGGGGAAGGAACACTGAAGCTTTCTTT.